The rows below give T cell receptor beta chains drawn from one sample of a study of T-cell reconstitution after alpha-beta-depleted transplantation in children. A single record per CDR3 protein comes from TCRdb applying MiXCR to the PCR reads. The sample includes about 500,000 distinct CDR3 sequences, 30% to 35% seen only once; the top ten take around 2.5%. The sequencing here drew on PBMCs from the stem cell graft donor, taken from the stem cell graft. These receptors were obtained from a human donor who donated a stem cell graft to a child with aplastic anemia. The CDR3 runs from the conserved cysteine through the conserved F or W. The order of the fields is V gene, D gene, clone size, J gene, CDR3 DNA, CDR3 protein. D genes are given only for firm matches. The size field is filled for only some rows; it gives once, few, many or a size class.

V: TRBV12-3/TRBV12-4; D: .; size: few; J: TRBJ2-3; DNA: TGTGCCAGCAGTTTGGAAGGCCCGGTTACGCAGTATTTT; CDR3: CASSLEGPVTQYF
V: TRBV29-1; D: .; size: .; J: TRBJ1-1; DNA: TGCAGCGCCCTCAGGGGCATGAACACTGAAGCTTTCTTT; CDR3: CSALRGMNTEAFF
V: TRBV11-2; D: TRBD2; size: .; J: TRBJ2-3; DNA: TGTGCCAGCACCGGGACTAGCGGGACGGATACGCAGTATTTT; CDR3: CASTGTSGTDTQYF
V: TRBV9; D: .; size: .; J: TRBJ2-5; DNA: TGTGCCAGCAGCGCCTTATCCGGCGGGCCCTCCCAAGAGACCCAGTACTTC; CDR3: CASSALSGGPSQETQYF
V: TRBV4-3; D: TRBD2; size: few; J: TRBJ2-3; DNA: TGCGCCAGCAGCCACATAGCGGGAGGGCTGGATACGCAGTATTTT; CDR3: CASSHIAGGLDTQYF
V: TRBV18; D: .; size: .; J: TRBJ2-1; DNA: TGTGCCAGCTCACCCAACAGGAACAATGAGCAGTTCTTC; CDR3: CASSPNRNNEQFF
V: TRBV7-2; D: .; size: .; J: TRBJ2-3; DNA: TGTGCCAGCAGCCTCGCCTGGCCAGATACGCAGTATTTT; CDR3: CASSLAWPDTQYF
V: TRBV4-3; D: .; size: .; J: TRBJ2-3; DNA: TGCGCCAGCAGCCAAGGGGGGGACTGGGGACTCACAGATACGCAGTATTTT; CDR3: CASSQGGDWGLTDTQYF
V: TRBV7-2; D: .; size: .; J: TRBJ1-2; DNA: TGTGCCAGCAGCTTTGGCCGGGCCTTCTATGGCTACACCTTC; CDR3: CASSFGRAFYGYTF
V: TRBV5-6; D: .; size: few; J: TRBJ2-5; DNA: TGTGCCAGCAGCTTGTTAGCGGAGACCCAGTACTTC; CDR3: CASSLLAETQYF
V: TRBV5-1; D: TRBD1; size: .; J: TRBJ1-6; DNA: TGCGCCAGCAGCTTGGGGATTACAGGGGGCCTCGGATCACCCCTCCACTTT; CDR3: CASSLGITGGLGSPLHF
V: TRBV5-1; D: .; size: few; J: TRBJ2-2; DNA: TGCGCCAGCAACAGGGATTGGGTCAACACCGGGGAGCTGTTTTTT; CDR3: CASNRDWVNTGELFF
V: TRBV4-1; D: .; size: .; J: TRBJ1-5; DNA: TGCGCCAGCAGCCAGGCTAGTCTTTTCAGGGGCAATCAGCCCCAGCATTTT; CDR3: CASSQASLFRGNQPQHF
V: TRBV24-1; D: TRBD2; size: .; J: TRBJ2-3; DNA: TGTGCCACCAGTGATTTAGGGCGGGGGAGCACAGATACGCAGTATTTT; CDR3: CATSDLGRGSTDTQYF
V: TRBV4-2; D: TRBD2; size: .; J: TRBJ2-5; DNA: TGTGCCAGCAGCCAGGAACCAACTAGCGGGAGTGTCCAGACCCAGTACTTC; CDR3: CASSQEPTSGSVQTQYF
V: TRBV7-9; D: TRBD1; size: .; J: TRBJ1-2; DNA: TGTGCCAGCAGCCCATCGGGGGGACAGGGCTATGGCTACACCTTC; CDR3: CASSPSGGQGYGYTF
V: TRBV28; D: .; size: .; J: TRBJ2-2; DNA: TGTGCCAGCAGGACCGACACCGCCAACACCGGGGAGCTGTTTTTT; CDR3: CASRTDTANTGELFF
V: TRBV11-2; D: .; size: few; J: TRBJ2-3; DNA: TGTGCCAGCAGCCGCGTTGCTAGCCTGGGGCTTAGCACAGATACGCAGTATTTT; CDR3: CASSRVASLGLSTDTQYF
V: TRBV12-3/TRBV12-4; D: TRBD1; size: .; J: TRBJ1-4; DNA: TGTGCCAGCAGTTTAGGACAGGGGTACGAAAAACTGTTTTTT; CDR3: CASSLGQGYEKLFF
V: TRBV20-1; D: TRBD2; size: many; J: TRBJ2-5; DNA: TGCAGTGCGCATACTAGCGGGAGAGGGGGAATGGAGACCCAGTACTTC; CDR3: CSAHTSGRGGMETQYF
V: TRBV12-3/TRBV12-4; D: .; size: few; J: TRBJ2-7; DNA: TGTGCCAGCAGTTCAGGAGGGGGCCTCTCCTACGAGCAGTACTTC; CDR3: CASSSGGGLSYEQYF
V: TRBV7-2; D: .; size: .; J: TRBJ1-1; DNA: TGTGCCAGCAGCTTAGTCGGGCAGGTGATGAACACTGAAGCTTTCTTT; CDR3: CASSLVGQVMNTEAFF
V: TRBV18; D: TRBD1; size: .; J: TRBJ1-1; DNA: TGTGCCAGCTCACTCCTGTCCGGGACAGTGAACACTGAAGCTTTCTTT; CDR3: CASSLLSGTVNTEAFF
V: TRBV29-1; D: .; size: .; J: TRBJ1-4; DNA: TGCAGCGTGGGCTTACTACGGGAAAAACTGTTTTTT; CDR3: CSVGLLREKLFF
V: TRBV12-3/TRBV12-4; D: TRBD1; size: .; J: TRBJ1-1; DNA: TGTGCCAGCAGTATAACAGGGGTGGACACTGAAGCTTTCTTT; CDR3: CASSITGVDTEAFF
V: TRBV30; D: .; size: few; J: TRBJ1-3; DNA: TGTGCCTGGAACGGGCGCTCTGGAAACACCATATATTTT; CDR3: CAWNGRSGNTIYF